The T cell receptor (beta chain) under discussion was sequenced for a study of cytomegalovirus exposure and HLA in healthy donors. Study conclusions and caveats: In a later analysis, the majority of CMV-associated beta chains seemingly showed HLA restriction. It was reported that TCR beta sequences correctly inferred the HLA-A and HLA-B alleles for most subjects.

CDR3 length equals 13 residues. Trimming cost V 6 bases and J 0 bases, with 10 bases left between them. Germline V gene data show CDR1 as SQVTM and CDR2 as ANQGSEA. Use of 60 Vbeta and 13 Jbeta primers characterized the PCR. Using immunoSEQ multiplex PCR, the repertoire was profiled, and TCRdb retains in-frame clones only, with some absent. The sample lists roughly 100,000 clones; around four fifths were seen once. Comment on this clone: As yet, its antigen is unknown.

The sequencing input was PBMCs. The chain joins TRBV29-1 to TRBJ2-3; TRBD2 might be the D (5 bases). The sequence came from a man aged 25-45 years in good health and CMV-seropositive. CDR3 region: CSVAVLSTDTQYF. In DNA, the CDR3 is TGCAGCGTAGCGGTGCTTAGCACAGATACGCAGTATTTT.